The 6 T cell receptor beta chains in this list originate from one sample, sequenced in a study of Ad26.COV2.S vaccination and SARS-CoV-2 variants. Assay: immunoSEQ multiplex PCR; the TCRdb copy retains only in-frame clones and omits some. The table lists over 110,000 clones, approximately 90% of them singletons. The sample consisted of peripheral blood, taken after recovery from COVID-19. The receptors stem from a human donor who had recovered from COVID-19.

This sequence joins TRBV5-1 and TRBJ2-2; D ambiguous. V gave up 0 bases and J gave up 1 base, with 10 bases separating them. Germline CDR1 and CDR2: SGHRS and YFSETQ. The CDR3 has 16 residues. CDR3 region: CASSLAGGKNTGELFF. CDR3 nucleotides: TGCGCCAGCAGCTTGGCCGGCGGAAAGAACACCGGGGAGCTGTTTTTT. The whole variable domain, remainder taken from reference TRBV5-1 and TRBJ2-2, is KAGVTQTPRYLIKTRGQQVTLSCSPISGHRSVSWYQQTPGQGLQFLFEYFSETQRNKGNFPGRFSGRQFSNSRSEMNVSTLELGDSALYLCASSLAGGKNTGELFFGEGSRLTVL.

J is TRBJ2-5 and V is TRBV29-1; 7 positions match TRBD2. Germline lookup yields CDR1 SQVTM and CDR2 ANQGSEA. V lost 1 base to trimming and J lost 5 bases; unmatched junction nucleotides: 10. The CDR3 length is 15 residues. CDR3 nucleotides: TGCAGCGTTGAAGGGCGGGGGATATTGGGGGAGACCCAGTACTTC. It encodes CSVEGRGILGETQYF.

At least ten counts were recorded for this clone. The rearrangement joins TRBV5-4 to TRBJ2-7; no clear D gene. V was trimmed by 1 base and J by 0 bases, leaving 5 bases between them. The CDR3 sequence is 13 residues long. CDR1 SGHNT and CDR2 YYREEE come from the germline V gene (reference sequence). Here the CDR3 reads CASSLLYSYEQYF. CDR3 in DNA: TGTGCCAGCAGCTTGTTGTACTCCTACGAGCAGTACTTC.

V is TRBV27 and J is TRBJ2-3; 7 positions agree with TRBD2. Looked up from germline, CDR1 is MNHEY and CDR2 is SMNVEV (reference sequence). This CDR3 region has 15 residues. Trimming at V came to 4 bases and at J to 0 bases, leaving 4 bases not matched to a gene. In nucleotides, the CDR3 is TGTGCCAGCAGTTCCCCGGGGGGAAGCACAGATACGCAGTATTTT. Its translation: CASSSPGGSTDTQYF.

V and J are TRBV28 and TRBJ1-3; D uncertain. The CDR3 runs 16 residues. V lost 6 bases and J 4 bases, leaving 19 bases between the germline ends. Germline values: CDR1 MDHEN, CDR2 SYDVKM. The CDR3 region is CASSPGRGPGGNTIYF. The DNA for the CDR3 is TGTGCCAGCAGCCCAGGTCGGGGTCCTGGGGGAAACACCATATATTTT.

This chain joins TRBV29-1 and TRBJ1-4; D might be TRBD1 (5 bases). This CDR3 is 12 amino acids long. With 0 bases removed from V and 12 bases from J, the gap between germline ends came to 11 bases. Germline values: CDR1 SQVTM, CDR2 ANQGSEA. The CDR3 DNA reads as TGCAGCGTTGAAGAGGTGTCGGGACAACTGTTTTTT. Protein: CSVEEVSGQLFF.